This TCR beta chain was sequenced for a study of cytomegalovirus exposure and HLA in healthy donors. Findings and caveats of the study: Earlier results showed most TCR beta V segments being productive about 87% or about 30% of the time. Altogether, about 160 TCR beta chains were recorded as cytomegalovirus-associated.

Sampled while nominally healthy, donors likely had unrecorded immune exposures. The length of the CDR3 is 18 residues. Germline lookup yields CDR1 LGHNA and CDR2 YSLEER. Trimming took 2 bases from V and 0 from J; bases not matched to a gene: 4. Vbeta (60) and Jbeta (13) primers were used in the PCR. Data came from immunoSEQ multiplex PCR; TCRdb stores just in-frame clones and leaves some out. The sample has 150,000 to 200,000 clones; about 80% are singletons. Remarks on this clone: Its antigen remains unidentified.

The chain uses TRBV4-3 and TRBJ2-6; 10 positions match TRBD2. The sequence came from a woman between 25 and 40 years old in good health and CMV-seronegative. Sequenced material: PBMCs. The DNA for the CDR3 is TGCGCCAGCAGCCAATTAGCGGGGGGCGGCTCTGGGGCCAACGTCCTGACTTTC. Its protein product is CASSQLAGGGSGANVLTF.